The next 25 T cell receptor beta chains were all read from a single sample in a study of patients and donors after allogeneic stem cell transplantation. TCRdb processed the RT-PCR reads anew with MiXCR; each CDR3 protein has one entry. The repertoire holds about 160,000 distinct CDR3 sequences, about 24% seen once, with 25% to 30% in the top ten. Material for sequencing was blood, either unsorted or a sorted T cell fraction (not recorded which). The receptor set was obtained from a human donor who was either an allogeneic HSCT recipient or a stem cell or donor lymphocyte infusion donor (not recorded which). It is not recorded whose cells these are; they may come from a transplant donor.

There are many counts of this clonotype. The chain has TRBV12-3 or TRBV12-4 and TRBJ1-1; the D is unclear. The CDR3 loop spans 10 amino acids. V was shortened by 3 bases and J by 6 bases, with 2 bases between the two germline ends. The CDR3 DNA reads as TGTGCCAGCAGTTTGTCTGAAGCTTTCTTT. Encoded protein: CASSLSEAFF.

This clonotype was counted at least ten times. The chain links TRBV5-1 to TRBJ1-2; no clear D gene. CDR3 length equals 16 residues. The V gene's germline CDR1 is SGHRS and CDR2 YFSETQ. V shed 0 bases and J shed 8 bases, with 20 bases lying between them. The CDR3 DNA reads TGCGCCAGCAGCTTGGAAGGCAGCCAATCCCCTTGGGGCTACACCTTC. As protein: CASSLEGSQSPWGYTF.

This clonotype was seen a few times. The V call is TRBV7-2, the J call TRBJ1-5, with 7 bases aligning to TRBD1. Trimming cost V 1 base and J 7 bases; bases outside gene matches: 7. Per the germline V gene, CDR1 is SGHTA and CDR2 is FQGNSA. The CDR3 sequence is 15 residues long. CDR3 sequence reads: CASSLDGTVGQPQHF. For the CDR3, the DNA is TGTGCCAGCAGCTTAGACGGGACAGTCGGCCAGCCCCAGCATTTT.

This clonotype was seen many times. The V and J genes are TRBV3-1 and TRBJ1-2; a weak D match, TRBD1 (5 bases). Germline lookup yields CDR1 LGHDT and CDR2 YNNKEL (reference sequence). V was trimmed by 1 base and J by 2 bases, leaving 11 bases between them. There are 15 residues in the CDR3. CDR3 coding DNA: TGTGCCAGCAGCCAAGGTCACAGGAGAAACTATGGCTACACCTTC. Amino acids: CASSQGHRRNYGYTF.

This clonotype has only a few counts. The chain uses TRBV4-1 and TRBJ1-4; D remains unclear. The CDR3 runs 18 residues. Germline V gene lookup returns CDR1 MGHRA and CDR2 YSYEKL. The V and J ends lost 1 base and 2 bases respectively, with 17 bases between them. This chain's CDR3 is CASSQAAGEVTTNEKLFF. The CDR3 coding sequence is TGCGCCAGCAGCCAAGCGGCTGGTGAAGTTACGACTAATGAAAAACTGTTTTTT.

CDR3 nucleotide sequence: TGTGCCTGGAGTGGGATAACTGAAGCTTTCTTT. It specifies CAWSGITEAFF. The V and J genes are TRBV30 and TRBJ1-1, with D hard to call. The CDR3 runs 11 residues. The V gene's germline CDR1 is GTSNPN and CDR2 SVGIG (reference sequence). Trimming removed 1 base at V and 5 bases at J, with 5 bases between.

This clonotype appeared a few times. This rearrangement joins TRBV3-1 to TRBJ2-2; D gene ambiguous. The CDR3 contains 15 residues. Germline CDR1 LGHDT, CDR2 YNNKEL (reference sequence). Trimming shortened V by 2 bases and J by 1 base, and 8 bases separated the two germline ends. CDR3 region: CASSQRQKNTGELFF. For the CDR3, the DNA is TGTGCCAGCAGCCAAAGGCAGAAGAACACCGGGGAGCTGTTTTTT.

The chain joins TRBV19 to TRBJ2-7, with TRBD1 matching over 7 bases. The CDR3 totals 12 residues. The junction had 4 bases not matched to a gene; V was cut back by 6 bases and J by 5 bases. The V gene's germline CDR1 is LNHDA and CDR2 SQIVND (reference sequence). The CDR3: CASRTGLDEQYF. The CDR3 DNA follows: TGTGCCAGTAGGACAGGGTTAGACGAGCAGTACTTC.

The chain joins TRBV5-6 to TRBJ1-6; no firm D call. V shed 0 bases and J shed 6 bases, with 10 bases lying between them. Germline V gene data show CDR1 as SGHDT and CDR2 as YYEEEE. CDR3 size: 15 residues. CDR3 region: CASSLAGKFNSPLHF. The CDR3 bases are TGTGCCAGCAGCTTGGCCGGGAAGTTTAATTCACCCCTCCACTTT.

V is TRBV14 and J is TRBJ1-4, with no clear D. The ends were cut back, 2 bases at V and 7 bases at J, with 14 bases in the middle. Per the germline V gene, CDR1 is SGHDN and CDR2 is FVKESK. The CDR3 consists of 15 residues. The CDR3 nucleotides read TGTGCCAGCAGCCAACGACCCGTCCCGAGTGAAAAACTGTTTTTT. This encodes CASSQRPVPSEKLFF.

This rearrangement joins TRBV11-3 to TRBJ1-4, with D hard to call. With 1 base removed from V and 3 bases from J, the gap between germline ends came to 15 bases. The CDR3 contains 17 residues. Germline values: CDR1 SGHNT, CDR2 YENEEA. CDR3 sequence reads: CASSLVRLGFSNEKLFF. For the CDR3, the DNA is TGTGCCAGCAGCTTAGTCCGACTTGGGTTTTCTAATGAAAAACTGTTTTTT.

This rearrangement joins TRBV20-1 to TRBJ2-2, with 8 positions matching TRBD1. Germline V gene sequence: CDR1 DFQATT, CDR2 SNEGSKA (reference sequence). The V and J ends lost 2 bases and 4 bases, in that order; junction bases with no gene match: 3. CDR3 length: 14 residues. The CDR3: CSARQGAGTGELFF. The CDR3 nucleotides read TGCAGTGCTAGACAGGGGGCGGGCACCGGGGAGCTGTTTTTT.

The J gene is TRBJ1-5, the V gene TRBV6-5; D is undetermined. The CDR3 extends over 14 amino acids. V shed 6 bases and J shed 0 bases, with 9 bases lying between them. Germline CDR1 reads MNHEY; CDR2 reads SVGAGI. CDR3 residues: CASSYTYSNQPQHF. CDR3 coding DNA: TGTGCCAGCAGCTATACTTATAGCAATCAGCCCCAGCATTTT.

This clonotype has more than one count but fewer than ten. This rearrangement joins TRBV3-1 to TRBJ1-4; D is ambiguous. Between the trimmed V and J ends, which lost 5 bases and 3 bases, there was a span of 13 bases. This CDR3 has 15 amino acids. The V gene's germline CDR1 is LGHDT and CDR2 YNNKEL (reference sequence). Here the CDR3 reads CASSLEADANEKLFF. Written as DNA, the CDR3 is TGTGCCAGCAGCTTAGAGGCGGACGCTAATGAAAAACTGTTTTTT.

This clonotype was observed a few times. The chain combines TRBV20-1 with TRBJ2-7; D uncertain. Trimming removed 3 bases from V and 2 bases from J, with 11 bases in between. The germline V gene encodes CDR1 DFQATT and CDR2 SNEGSKA (reference sequence). The CDR3 is 13 amino acids. The CDR3 protein is CSARDLEAYEQYF. The DNA of the CDR3 is TGCAGTGCTAGGGACCTAGAGGCCTACGAGCAGTACTTC.

This clonotype was counted only a few times. V gene TRBV12-3 or TRBV12-4 combines with J gene TRBJ2-3, with D maybe TRBD2 (6 bases). The CDR3 is made up of 13 amino acids. Trimming took off 1 base at V and 4 bases at J, with 6 bases between the two ends. Written as DNA, the CDR3 is TGTGCCAGCAGTTTAGGGGGGGCAGATACGCAGTATTTT. Its translation: CASSLGGADTQYF.

The chain uses TRBV4-2 and TRBJ1-5; tentatively, D is TRBD1 (6 bases). Looked up from germline, CDR1 is LGHNA and CDR2 is YNFKEQ. The CDR3 is 16 residues long. Trimming stripped 1 base from V and 5 bases from J, with 15 bases between. The CDR3, as DNA: TGTGCCAGCAGCCAAGGGGGGCAGGGCGGGGATCAGCCCCAGCATTTT. Protein sequence: CASSQGGQGGDQPQHF.

A few counts support this clonotype. The chain links TRBV10-3 to TRBJ2-3, with 9 bases aligning to TRBD2. There are 16 residues in the CDR3. CDR1 ENHRY and CDR2 SYGVKD come from the germline V gene. With V trimmed by 0 bases and J by 6 bases, 7 bases remained unmatched. CDR3 in amino acids: CAISESAGGARDTQYF. CDR3 sequence (DNA): TGTGCCATCAGTGAGTCTGCGGGAGGGGCTCGGGATACGCAGTATTTT.

This chain connects TRBV10-3 to TRBJ1-2, with D uncertain. The CDR3 sequence is 13 residues long. CDR1 is ENHRY and CDR2 is SYGVKD in the germline V gene. V was pared by 5 bases and J by 3 bases, with 10 bases between. CDR3 loop: CAISSKGYYGYTF. The CDR3 DNA follows: TGTGCCATCAGTTCAAAGGGATACTATGGCTACACCTTC.

The chain links TRBV9 to TRBJ1-4; D unresolved. The CDR3 loop spans 14 amino acids. The germline gives CDR1 SGDLS, CDR2 YYNGEE. V was trimmed by 3 bases and J by 8 bases, leaving 14 bases between them. CDR3 in amino acids: CASSETWHNEKLFF. CDR3 coding DNA: TGTGCCAGCAGCGAAACTTGGCATAACGAAAAACTGTTTTTT.

This clonotype was counted a few times. The CDR3 DNA sequence: TGTGCCAGCTCACCACGAGCCACGGGAAGCTATGGCTACACCTTC. It specifies CASSPRATGSYGYTF. The chain combines TRBV18 with TRBJ1-2, with D hard to call. The germline V gene encodes CDR1 KGHSH and CDR2 LQKENI. With 1 base removed from V and 4 bases from J, the gap between germline ends came to 13 bases. The CDR3 extends over 15 amino acids.

CDR3 in amino acids: CASSPRGYGNTIYF. The CDR3 coding sequence is TGCGCCAGCAGCCCCCGGGGGTATGGAAACACCATATATTTT. V usage is TRBV5-1 and J usage is TRBJ1-3; D possibly corresponds to TRBD1 (5 bases). The length of the CDR3 is 14 residues. Deletions cut 4 bases from V and 3 bases from J, with 11 bases between. Germline-derived CDR1 and CDR2 are SGHRS and YFSETQ.

This clonotype was seen only a few times. The chain carries TRBV29-1 and TRBJ1-2; no clear D. This CDR3 contains 12 residues. Between the trimmed V and J ends, which lost 3 bases and 2 bases, there was a span of 7 bases. The germline V gene encodes CDR1 SQVTM and CDR2 ANQGSEA. The CDR3 is CSVERENYGYTF. The CDR3 DNA is TGCAGCGTTGAGAGAGAGAACTATGGCTACACCTTC.

This clonotype has just one count. The V and J genes are TRBV28 and TRBJ2-5, with TRBD2 identical over 8 bases. Losses at the gene ends were 10 bases for V and 4 bases for J; bases not matched to a gene: 20. CDR1 and CDR2 from the germline V gene are MDHEN and SYDVKM. There are 17 residues in the CDR3. CDR3 bases: TGTGCCACAACAAAGCGGGGGATAAGCCCCAATGGAGAGACCCAGTACTTC. Amino acids: CATTKRGISPNGETQYF. Looking up the rest from reference TRBV28 and TRBJ2-5 gives the full variable domain: DVKVTQSSRYLVKRTGEKVFLECVQDMDHENMFWYRQDPGLGLRLIYFSYDVKMKEKGDIPEGYSVSREKKERFSLILESASTNQTSMYLCATTKRGISPNGETQYFGPGTRLLVL.

This clonotype has only a few counts. The chain couples TRBV6-4 to TRBJ2-1; 7 bases are shared with TRBD2. There are 16 residues in the CDR3. Germline CDR1 reads MRHNA; CDR2 reads SNTAGT. V shed 4 bases and J 6 bases; nucleotides not matched to a gene: 12. As DNA, the CDR3 is TGTGCCAGCAGTGTAGGCGCGGGAGACACCGCCAATGAGCAGTTCTTC. This translates into CASSVGAGDTANEQFF.